What follows are 8 T cell receptor beta chains derived from one specimen sequenced in a study of CD8 T cells in ankylosing spondylitis. TCRdb called the 5' RACE reads again in MiXCR, with one record for every CDR3 protein. The sample consists of approximately 500,000 distinct CDR3 sequences, over 9.5% of them appearing once. For these receptors, no antigen is known. Whole-study findings and limits: Several highly homologous variants made up a TCR beta motif that seemed to typify ankylosing spondylitis blood.

The sequenced sample consisted of blood, either unsorted or a sorted T cell fraction (not recorded which). The origin of the receptors is a male donor with ankylosing spondylitis.

This clonotype was counted a few times. The CDR3 loop reads CASSQAVRRGNQPQHF. The CDR3 DNA is TGCGCCAGCAGCCAGGCAGTGCGTCGGGGCAATCAGCCCCAGCATTTT. This chain joins TRBV4-1 and TRBJ1-5; D unresolved. There are 16 residues in the CDR3. The ends were cut back, 3 bases at V and 2 bases at J, with 14 bases in the middle. In germline, CDR1 is MGHRA, CDR2 YSYEKL.

This rearrangement joins TRBV20-1 to TRBJ2-7; D is ambiguous. The CDR3 contains 13 residues. Germline values: CDR1 DFQATT, CDR2 SNEGSKA (reference sequence). The ends were cut back, 0 bases at V and 1 base at J, with 7 bases in the middle. The CDR3 reads CSARDDISYEQYV. The DNA of the CDR3 is TGCAGTGCTAGAGATGACATTTCCTACGAGCAGTACGTC.

The chain combines TRBV7-2 with TRBJ2-2; D call uncertain. The CDR3 loop spans 15 amino acids. CDR1 is SGHTA and CDR2 is FQGNSA in the germline V gene. The V gene lost 5 bases and the J gene lost 4 bases, with 14 bases spanning the gap. CDR3 region: CASSLNALPTGELFF. Written as DNA, the CDR3 is TGTGCCAGCAGCCTAAACGCCTTACCCACCGGGGAGCTGTTTTTT.

The genes are TRBV2 and TRBJ2-2; the match to TRBD2 covers 9 bases. CDR1 is SNHLY and CDR2 is FYNNEI in the germline V gene. The CDR3 is 14 amino acids. Trimming took 7 bases from V and 7 from J; bases not matched to a gene: 7. The DNA for the CDR3 is TGTGCCAGCACCATACCGACTAGCGGCGGGGAGCTGTTTTTT. It codes for CASTIPTSGGELFF.

This clonotype was observed many times. This chain uses TRBV18 with TRBJ2-7; TRBD1 matches at 9 bases. V shed 6 bases, J shed 3 bases, and the junction held 6 bases outside the gene matches. The CDR3 has 14 amino acids. Germline V gene data show CDR1 as KGHSH and CDR2 as LQKENI. CDR3: CASSPRQGDYEQYF. The CDR3, as DNA: TGTGCCAGCTCGCCTCGACAGGGGGACTACGAGCAGTACTTC. Full variable domain (missing parts from reference TRBV18 and TRBJ2-7): NAGVMQNPRHLVRRRGQEARLRCSPMKGHSHVYWYRQLPEEGLKFMVYLQKENIIDESGMPKERFSAEFPKEGPSILRIQQVVRGDSAAYFCASSPRQGDYEQYFGPGTRLTVT.

The V call is TRBV6-2 or TRBV6-3, the J call TRBJ2-1; 11 nucleotides match TRBD2. The germline gives CDR1 MNHEY, CDR2 SVGEGT. The V segment lost 6 bases and the J segment 3 bases; nucleotides outside the gene matches: 7. The CDR3 runs 16 residues. The CDR3 is CASRLRTSGFYNEQFF. CDR3 sequence (DNA): TGTGCCAGCAGGCTTAGGACTAGCGGGTTCTACAATGAGCAGTTCTTC.

This clonotype was counted a few times. The chain employs TRBV6-1 and TRBJ1-3, with D unclear. Germline CDR1 and CDR2: MNHNS and SASEGT. The CDR3 has 12 amino acids. V was pared by 10 bases and J by 2 bases, with 9 bases between. CDR3 in DNA: TGTGCCACTCACAGTGCTGGAAACACCATATATTTT. The encoded protein is CATHSAGNTIYF.

The V and J genes are TRBV18 and TRBJ2-5, with TRBD1 matching over 7 bases. V was clipped by 3 bases and J by 0 bases; unmatched bases: 1. The germline gives CDR1 KGHSH, CDR2 LQKENI. This CDR3 is built from 14 residues. For the CDR3, the DNA is TGTGCCAGCTCACCGGACAGGAACCAAGAGACCCAGTACTTC. Protein product: CASSPDRNQETQYF.